A selection of T cell receptor beta chains follows, all from one sample in a study of blood T cell repertoires in COVID-19. The data were produced by immunoSEQ multiplex PCR, yet TCRdb's version contains in-frame clones alone and is incomplete. Among around 250,000 clones, more than 85% were seen once, and the ten largest hold 1.5% to 2%. Sequenced sample: PBMCs or T cells enriched from blood (not recorded which). The receptors stem from a woman in her fifties or sixties who had recovered from COVID-19. Each CDR3 is given with its conserved first and last residue. D genes are given only for firm matches. The size of a clone is reported for some rows only, either as once, few or many, or as a class for expanded clones.

v_call,d_call,j_call,clone_size,cdr3_aa,cdr3_nt
TRBV6-5,NA,TRBJ1-2,NA,CASTWSDETGDGYTF,TGTGCCAGCACCTGGTCGGATGAGACCGGGGATGGCTACACCTTC
TRBV6-5,NA,TRBJ1-5,once,CASSYGVQGPQHF,TGTGCCAGCAGTTACGGGGTACAGGGTCCCCAGCATTTT
TRBV2,NA,TRBJ2-3,NA,CASSALMTTDTQYF,TGTGCCAGCAGTGCGCTTATGACTACAGATACGCAGTATTTT
TRBV10-1,NA,TRBJ1-4,NA,CASSEGDAFRGEKLFF,TGCGCCAGCAGTGAAGGAGACGCTTTTAGGGGCGAAAAACTGTTTTTT
TRBV7-9,NA,TRBJ2-7,few,CASSFPRETYEQYF,TGTGCCAGCAGCTTCCCGCGGGAAACCTACGAGCAGTACTTC
TRBV6-5,NA,TRBJ2-2,NA,CASSSNTGELFF,TGTGCCAGCAGCTCGAACACCGGGGAGCTGTTTTTT
TRBV29-1,TRBD2,TRBJ2-3,NA,CSVAGLAGEFRTDTQYF,TGCAGCGTTGCCGGCCTAGCGGGAGAATTTAGAACAGATACGCAGTATTTT
TRBV12-3/TRBV12-4,NA,TRBJ1-2,NA,CASSLSQDYGYTF,TGTGCCAGCAGTTTGAGCCAGGACTATGGCTACACCTTC
TRBV7-3,NA,TRBJ2-3,NA,CASSPTRSDTQYF,TGTGCCAGCAGCCCCACTAGATCCGATACGCAGTATTTT
TRBV11-2,NA,TRBJ1-3,NA,CASSISPPGNTIYF,TGTGCCAGCAGCATTAGCCCCCCAGGAAACACCATATATTTT
TRBV10-3,TRBD2,TRBJ2-7,NA,CANRLPGLAEKSSYEQYF,TGTGCCAACAGGTTACCGGGACTAGCGGAAAAGAGCTCCTACGAGCAGTACTTC
TRBV5-4,NA,TRBJ2-1,once,CASILDMSGSYNEQFF,TGTGCCAGCATCCTGGATATGAGCGGCTCCTACAATGAGCAGTTCTTC
TRBV20-1,NA,TRBJ2-1,NA,CSAHGLFF,TGCAGTGCCCACGGTCTGTTCTTC
TRBV2,TRBD1,TRBJ1-2,NA,CASRRTGPVYGYTF,TGTGCCAGCAGGAGGACAGGGCCCGTCTATGGCTACACCTTC
TRBV7-3,NA,TRBJ2-7,NA,CASSLDGDLSYEQYF,TGTGCCAGCAGCTTAGATGGGGACTTGTCCTACGAGCAGTACTTC
TRBV14,NA,TRBJ2-5,NA,CASSHRETQYF,TGTGCCAGCAGCCACCGAGAGACCCAGTACTTC
TRBV7-8,NA,TRBJ1-6,NA,CASSLIRGLDSPLHF,TGTGCCAGCAGCTTAATCCGGGGATTAGATTCACCCCTCCACTTT
TRBV2,TRBD1,TRBJ1-5,NA,CASRGQYSNQPQHF,TGTGCCAGCAGGGGACAGTATAGCAATCAGCCCCAGCATTTT
TRBV19,NA,TRBJ2-1,NA,CASGGSLYNEQFF,TGTGCCAGCGGCGGTTCTCTCTACAATGAGCAGTTCTTC
TRBV28,NA,TRBJ1-1,NA,CASSLVPRNTEAFF,TGTGCCAGCAGCCTAGTCCCGAGGAACACTGAAGCTTTCTTT
TRBV5-1,NA,TRBJ2-2,NA,CASSLAFTGELFF,TGCGCCAGCAGCTTGGCCTTCACCGGGGAGCTGTTTTTT
TRBV19,NA,TRBJ2-3,NA,CASRGSGGTDTQYF,TGTGCCAGTAGGGGTAGCGGAGGCACAGATACGCAGTATTTT
TRBV11-1,TRBD1,TRBJ2-4,NA,CASSLGDRESKNIQYF,TGTGCCAGCAGCTTAGGGGACAGGGAATCCAAAAACATTCAGTACTTC
TRBV30,NA,TRBJ2-1,once,CAWSVGGSYHPPQFF,TGTGCCTGGAGTGTAGGAGGGTCCTACCACCCCCCTCAGTTCTTC
TRBV5-1,NA,TRBJ1-1,once,CASPRLIREGTEAFF,TGCGCCAGCCCTCGCCTAATTCGGGAGGGCACTGAAGCTTTCTTT
TRBV24-1,NA,TRBJ2-5,NA,CATSQGSQETQYF,TGTGCCACCAGTCAGGGCAGCCAAGAGACCCAGTACTTC
TRBV3-1/TRBV3-2,TRBD2,TRBJ2-1,NA,CASSRTVASGGVWGNEQFF,TGTGCCAGCAGCCGGACGGTTGCTAGCGGGGGGGTCTGGGGGAATGAGCAGTTCTTC
TRBV5-4,NA,TRBJ2-7,NA,CASSLDVSSYEQYF,TGTGCCAGCAGCCTGGACGTCAGCTCCTACGAGCAGTACTTC
TRBV7-3,NA,TRBJ2-3,NA,CASSVDGASTDTQYF,TGTGCCAGCAGCGTCGACGGAGCTAGCACAGATACGCAGTATTTT
TRBV5-4,TRBD1,TRBJ2-5,NA,CASSGTGTGAGETQYF,TGTGCCAGCAGCGGAACCGGGACAGGGGCAGGAGAGACCCAGTACTTC
TRBV28,NA,TRBJ1-4,NA,CASRRDMGDEKLFF,TGTGCCAGCAGACGGGACATGGGGGATGAAAAACTGTTTTTT
TRBV7-6,TRBD1,TRBJ2-7,NA,CASSSGQGAYEQYF,TGTGCCAGCAGCTCGGGACAGGGTGCCTACGAGCAGTACTTC
TRBV3-1/TRBV3-2,NA,TRBJ2-1,NA,CASSHRLALSYNEQFF,TGTGCCAGCAGCCATCGTCTAGCCCTCAGCTACAATGAGCAGTTCTTC
TRBV12-3/TRBV12-4,TRBD1,TRBJ1-2,once,CASSNRGFGYTF,TGTGCCAGCAGTAACAGGGGTTTCGGCTACACCTTC
TRBV28,NA,TRBJ1-2,NA,CASIAGGPMFTRRRANYGYTF,TGTGCCAGCATAGCGGGGGGACCAATGTTCACCCGAAGGAGAGCTAACTATGGCTACACCTTC
TRBV7-9,NA,TRBJ2-1,NA,CASSPSGHQYNEQFF,TGTGCCAGCAGCCCCAGCGGTCACCAATACAATGAGCAGTTCTTC
TRBV19,TRBD1,TRBJ1-6,NA,CASCGTVGSSPLHF,TGTGCCAGTTGCGGGACAGTAGGATCTTCACCCCTCCACTTT
TRBV5-5,NA,TRBJ2-5,NA,CASSLVGGNQETQYF,TGTGCCAGCAGCTTGGTGGGGGGAAACCAAGAGACCCAGTACTTC
TRBV7-9,TRBD1,TRBJ1-3,NA,CASSSRDRVAGNTIYF,TGTGCCAGCAGCTCCAGGGACAGGGTGGCTGGAAACACCATATATTTT
TRBV9,TRBD2,TRBJ2-2,NA,CASRPTSVSAGELFF,TGTGCCAGCAGGCCGACTAGCGTGTCGGCCGGGGAGCTGTTTTTT
TRBV14,NA,TRBJ2-1,NA,CASSQAGTPNNEQFF,TGTGCCAGCAGCCAAGCCGGGACTCCAAACAATGAGCAGTTCTTC
TRBV5-4,NA,TRBJ1-2,NA,CASSLGLAPGYGYTF,TGTGCCAGCAGCTTGGGCCTGGCCCCGGGCTATGGCTACACCTTC
TRBV21-1,NA,TRBJ2-2,NA,CASSGRTASTGELFF,TGTGCCAGCAGCGGAAGGACAGCCTCCACCGGGGAGCTGTTTTTT
TRBV29-1,NA,TRBJ2-3,NA,CSVDYVANTQYF,TGCAGCGTTGATTATGTAGCGAATACGCAGTATTTT
TRBV28,NA,TRBJ1-1,NA,CASSLFGGGGGTEAFF,TGTGCCAGCAGTTTATTCGGCGGAGGAGGTGGCACTGAAGCTTTCTTT
TRBV28,TRBD2,TRBJ2-1,NA,CASSFWTSGRRVEQFF,TGTGCCAGCAGTTTCTGGACTAGCGGGAGGCGGGTGGAGCAGTTCTTC
TRBV6-5,TRBD1,TRBJ1-1,NA,CASSLRGWNTEAFF,TGTGCCAGCAGTCTCAGGGGGTGGAACACTGAAGCTTTCTTT
TRBV6-2/TRBV6-3,NA,TRBJ2-7,NA,CASSSSGEGPYEQYF,TGTGCCAGCAGCTCATCGGGAGAGGGACCCTACGAGCAGTACTTC
TRBV7-9,TRBD2,TRBJ2-3,NA,CASSFTSGRDTQYF,TGTGCCAGCAGCTTCACCAGCGGGAGGGATACGCAGTATTTT
TRBV27,NA,TRBJ1-1,NA,CASSFRGSVNTEAFF,TGTGCCAGCAGTTTTAGGGGTTCAGTGAACACTGAAGCTTTCTTT
TRBV30,NA,TRBJ1-1,NA,CAWMKNSHTEAFF,TGTGCCTGGATGAAAAACTCACACACTGAAGCTTTCTTT
TRBV11-2,TRBD2,TRBJ2-1,NA,CASSPSGRAGYNEQFF,TGTGCCAGCAGCCCCAGCGGGAGGGCCGGGTACAATGAGCAGTTCTTC
TRBV10-3,NA,TRBJ2-3,NA,CAISDVRGEGTDTQYF,TGTGCCATCAGTGATGTTCGAGGGGAGGGCACAGATACGCAGTATTTT
TRBV9,TRBD1,TRBJ1-5,NA,CASSVGQGGNQPQHF,TGTGCCAGCAGCGTCGGACAGGGGGGCAATCAGCCCCAGCATTTT
TRBV19,TRBD2,TRBJ2-7,NA,CASSPVLAGGSYEQYF,TGTGCCAGTAGTCCGGTACTAGCGGGAGGGTCCTACGAGCAGTACTTC
TRBV19,NA,TRBJ2-1,NA,CASSGGAGYNEQFF,TGTGCCAGTAGTGGCGGGGCGGGATACAATGAGCAGTTCTTC
TRBV19,TRBD2,TRBJ2-4,NA,CASSIPGLAGNIQYF,TGTGCCAGTAGTATACCAGGACTAGCGGGGAACATTCAGTACTTC
TRBV11-1,TRBD1,TRBJ2-1,NA,CASSHRLTGEREQFF,TGTGCCAGCAGCCATAGATTGACAGGGGAAAGGGAGCAGTTCTTC
TRBV28,TRBD2,TRBJ2-3,NA,CASSPRLARDTQYF,TGTGCCAGCAGCCCAAGACTAGCGAGGGATACGCAGTATTTT